This T cell receptor beta chain was retrieved from a study of chemoradiotherapy in HPV16-positive cancers. Study summary: Candidate HPV-specific T-cell clones and common TCR motifs came from functional assays in two HPV16-positive patients. Study-wide results and caveats: Non-HPV-specific T cells did not expand in tumors during treatment, whereas candidate HPV-specific clones and E7-related motifs did.

V trimming: 3 bases; J trimming: 6 bases; junction bases outside the gene matches: 8. CDR3 size: 15 residues. Germline loops: CDR1 SGHNT, CDR2 YYREEE (reference sequence). Method: immunoSEQ multiplex PCR; TCRdb's copy keeps in-frame clones and lacks some. The table lists more than 10,000 clones, approximately 77% of them singletons, with more than 1.1% in the top ten. Over chemoradiotherapy, repertoires were sampled more than once. As concerns this clone: The antigen is undetermined.

The chain carries TRBV5-4 and TRBJ2-1; 8 nucleotides line up with TRBD2. This TCR was recovered from a human donor with HPV-associated anogenital cancer. The sample was taken from a patient who underwent chemoradiotherapy. The CDR3 loop reads CASSSGGRGRNEQFF. CDR3 nucleotides: TGTGCCAGCAGCTCGGGGGGGCGGGGGCGCAATGAGCAGTTCTTC.